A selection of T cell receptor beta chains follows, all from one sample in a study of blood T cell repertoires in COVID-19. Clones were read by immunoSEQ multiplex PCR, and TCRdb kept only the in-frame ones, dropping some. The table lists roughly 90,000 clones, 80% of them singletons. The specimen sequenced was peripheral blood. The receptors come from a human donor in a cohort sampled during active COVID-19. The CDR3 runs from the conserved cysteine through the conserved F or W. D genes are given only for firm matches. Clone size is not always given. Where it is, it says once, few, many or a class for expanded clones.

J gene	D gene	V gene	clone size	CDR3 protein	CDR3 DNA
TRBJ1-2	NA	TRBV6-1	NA	CASSYGVVNYGYTF	TGTGCCAGCAGTTATGGAGTAGTTAACTATGGCTACACCTTC
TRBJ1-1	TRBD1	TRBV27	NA	CASSMTGGPNTEAFF	TGTGCCAGCAGTATGACAGGGGGGCCCAACACTGAAGCTTTCTTT
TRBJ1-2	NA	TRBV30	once	CAWSQGPQGGYTF	TGTGCCTGGAGTCAAGGGCCCCAGGGTGGCTACACCTTC
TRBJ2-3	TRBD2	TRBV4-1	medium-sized	CASSHPGLAGVKDTQYF	TGCGCCAGCAGCCACCCTGGACTAGCGGGAGTAAAAGATACGCAGTATTTT
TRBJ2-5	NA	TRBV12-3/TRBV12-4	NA	CASSLTGMETQYF	TGTGCCAGCAGTCTCACAGGGATGGAGACCCAGTACTTC
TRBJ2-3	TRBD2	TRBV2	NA	CASRQREGADTQYF	TGTGCCAGCAGGCAGCGGGAGGGCGCAGATACGCAGTATTTT
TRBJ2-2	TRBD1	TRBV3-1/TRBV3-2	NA	CASSRDRDRTGELFF	TGTGCCAGCAGCCGTGACAGGGACCGGACCGGGGAGCTGTTTTTT
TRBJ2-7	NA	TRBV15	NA	CATSVRGYEQYF	TGTGCCACCAGCGTCCGGGGCTACGAGCAGTACTTC
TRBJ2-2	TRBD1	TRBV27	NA	CASSRVGTVTGELFF	TGTGCCAGCAGTAGGGTGGGGACAGTGACCGGGGAGCTGTTTTTT
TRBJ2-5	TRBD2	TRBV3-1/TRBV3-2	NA	CASSQGGGRTQYF	TGTGCCAGCAGCCAAGGGGGCGGGAGAACCCAGTACTTC
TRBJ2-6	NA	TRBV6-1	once	CASSEVAGQSNVLTF	TGTGCCAGCAGTGAAGTCGCGGGACAGTCCAACGTCCTGACTTTC
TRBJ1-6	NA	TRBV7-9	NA	CASSLGGVLCF	TGTGCCAGCAGCTTAGGCGGGGTCCTCTGCTTT
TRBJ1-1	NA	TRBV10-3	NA	CATQDGGTEAFF	TGTGCCACCCAGGACGGAGGCACTGAAGCTTTCTTT
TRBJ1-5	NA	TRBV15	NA	CATSKTRGNNQPQHF	TGTGCCACCAGCAAAACCCGGGGTAACAATCAGCCCCAGCATTTT
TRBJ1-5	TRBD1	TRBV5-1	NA	CASRQRQGYLVYSNQPQHF	TGCGCCAGCAGGCAACGACAGGGCTACCTCGTATATAGCAATCAGCCCCAGCATTTT
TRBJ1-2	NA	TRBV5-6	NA	CASSLGGWDGYTF	TGTGCCAGCAGCTTGGGCGGGTGGGATGGCTACACCTTC
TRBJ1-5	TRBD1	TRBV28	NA	CASSLGGTGKSQPQHF	TGTGCCAGCAGTTTAGGGGGGACAGGGAAAAGTCAGCCCCAGCATTTT
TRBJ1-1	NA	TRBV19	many	CASSTPRNTEAFF	TGTGCCAGTAGTACCCCTAGAAACACTGAAGCTTTCTTT
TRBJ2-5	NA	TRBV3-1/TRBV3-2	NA	CASSPGHARTQETQYF	TGTGCCAGCAGCCCCGGACACGCGCGAACCCAAGAGACCCAGTACTTC
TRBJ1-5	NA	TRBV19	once	CASTPEGTKNQPQHF	TGTGCCAGTACCCCAGAGGGGACAAAGAATCAGCCCCAGCATTTT
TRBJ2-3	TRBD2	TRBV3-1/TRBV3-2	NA	CASSPGTSGGTAQYF	TGTGCCAGCAGCCCCGGGACTAGCGGGGGAACGGCGCAGTATTTT
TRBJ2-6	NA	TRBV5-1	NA	CASTKEPGTSSGANVLTF	TGCGCCAGCACCAAGGAGCCGGGAACCTCCTCTGGGGCCAACGTCCTGACTTTC
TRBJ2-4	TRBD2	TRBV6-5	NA	CASRGTSGARNIQYF	TGTGCCAGTAGAGGGACTAGCGGCGCTAGAAACATTCAGTACTTC
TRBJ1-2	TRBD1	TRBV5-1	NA	CASSLAGQGFGYTF	TGCGCCAGCAGCTTGGCGGGACAGGGATTTGGCTACACCTTC
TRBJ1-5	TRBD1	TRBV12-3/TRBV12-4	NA	CASSTGNQPQHF	TGTGCCAGCTCGACAGGGAACCAGCCCCAGCATTTT
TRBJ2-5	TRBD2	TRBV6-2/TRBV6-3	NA	CASSWGLADQETQYF	TGTGCCAGCAGTTGGGGACTAGCGGATCAAGAGACCCAGTACTTC
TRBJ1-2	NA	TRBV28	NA	CASRTSDSSNYGYTF	TGTGCCAGCAGAACCTCGGACAGTTCTAACTATGGCTACACCTTC
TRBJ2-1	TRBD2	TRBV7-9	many	CASSSSGTSGLGEQFF	TGTGCCAGCAGCTCCTCCGGGACTAGCGGGCTGGGTGAGCAGTTCTTC
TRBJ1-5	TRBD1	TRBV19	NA	CASSYRGNQPQHF	TGTGCCAGTAGTTACAGGGGGAATCAGCCCCAGCATTTT
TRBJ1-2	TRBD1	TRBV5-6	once	CASRGLGQGISYTF	TGTGCCAGCAGGGGTCTTGGACAGGGAATAAGCTACACCTTC
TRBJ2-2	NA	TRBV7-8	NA	CASTLFNRARYTGELFF	TGTGCCAGCACCCTCTTTAACAGGGCGCGGTACACCGGGGAGCTGTTTTTT
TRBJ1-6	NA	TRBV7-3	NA	CASSSRQNSPLHF	TGTGCCAGCAGTTCTCGACAGAATTCACCCCTCCACTTT
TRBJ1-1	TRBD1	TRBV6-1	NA	CASSEHRGDEAFF	TGTGCCAGCAGTGAACACAGGGGGGATGAAGCTTTCTTT
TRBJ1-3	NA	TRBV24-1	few	CATSDRNGGVGNTIYF	TGTGCCACCAGTGATCGTAACGGGGGGGTAGGAAACACCATATATTTT
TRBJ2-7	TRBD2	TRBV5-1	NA	CASSLASGSYEQYF	TGCGCCAGCAGCTTGGCTAGCGGGAGCTACGAGCAGTACTTC
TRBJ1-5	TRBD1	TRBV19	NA	CASRDRGPSNQPQHF	TGTGCCAGTAGGGACAGGGGGCCTAGCAATCAGCCCCAGCATTTT
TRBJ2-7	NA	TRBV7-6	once	CASSSHHGDEQYF	TGTGCCAGCAGCTCACACCATGGAGACGAGCAGTACTTC
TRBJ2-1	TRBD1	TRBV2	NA	CASQRQGLNEQFF	TGTGCCAGCCAGAGACAGGGGCTAAATGAGCAGTTCTTC
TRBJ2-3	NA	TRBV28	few	CASSFSTNTDTQYF	TGTGCCAGCAGTTTTTCTACCAACACAGATACGCAGTATTTT
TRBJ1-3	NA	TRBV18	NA	CASSPNSLESSGNTIYF	TGTGCCAGCTCACCTAATTCGTTGGAGAGCTCTGGAAACACCATATATTTT
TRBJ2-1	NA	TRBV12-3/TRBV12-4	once	CASGLRNEQFF	TGTGCCAGCGGGCTTCGAAATGAGCAGTTCTTC
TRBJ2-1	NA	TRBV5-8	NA	CASSLGGGFYNEQFF	TGTGCCAGCAGCTTAGGCGGGGGCTTCTACAATGAGCAGTTCTTC
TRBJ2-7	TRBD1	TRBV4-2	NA	CASSPDRVHEQYF	TGTGCCAGCAGCCCGGACAGGGTCCACGAGCAGTACTTC